This T cell receptor (beta chain) was profiled in a study of T cells after yellow fever vaccination. Study overall: Preparation of the low-cell-number fractions used SMART-Seq v4 Ultra Low Input. General observations from the study: Abundant contaminating clonotypes from the bulk population could appear in FACS-sorted repertoires.

TCRdb reanalysed the 5' RACE reads using MiXCR and keeps one entry per CDR3 protein. The sample lists more than 65,000 distinct CDR3 sequences, more than 10% occurring once. This specimen was CD8+ T cells not binding an NS4B(214-222) dextramer, sorted from PBMCs, taken roughly 20 days after the first yellow fever vaccination. The origin of this receptor is a young man who received the YFV17D yellow fever vaccine.

The CDR3 bases are TGTGCCAGCAGCCTGATCTACCGAAGCACAGATACGCAGTATTTT. As protein: CASSLIYRSTDTQYF. V usage is TRBV9 and J usage is TRBJ2-3; D gene unclear. CDR3 length: 15 residues. CDR1 and CDR2 (germline): SGDLS, YYNGEE. V was pared by 4 bases and J by 0 bases, with 12 bases between.